This T cell receptor beta chain was captured in a study of cytomegalovirus exposure and HLA in healthy donors. About the research overall: Around 180 million T cells yielded 100 million or so unique TCR beta sequences in earlier analysis. Study-wide points: A previous analysis found most TCR beta V segments productive roughly 87% or roughly 30% of the time. For most subjects, TCR beta sequences were reported to predict HLA-A and HLA-B alleles with accuracy.

The study ran its PCR with 60 Vbeta and 13 Jbeta primers. TCRdb keeps only in-frame clones here, not all; method: immunoSEQ multiplex PCR. The sample contains about 140,000 clones, roughly 80% of which appear only once. CDR3 length equals 15 residues. Germline CDR1 is SGHDT and CDR2 is YYEEEE. V was shortened by 0 bases and J by 7 bases, with 16 bases between the two germline ends. With respect to this clone: Its antigen is not identified.

The chain joins TRBV5-6 to TRBJ1-2, with D tentatively TRBD1 (5 bases). The clonotype comes from a man aged 40-49 years in good health and CMV-seropositive. Sequenced material: PBMCs. The CDR3 protein is CASSLAGTPGGGYTF. CDR3 bases: TGTGCCAGCAGCTTGGCCGGGACTCCTGGGGGTGGCTACACCTTC.